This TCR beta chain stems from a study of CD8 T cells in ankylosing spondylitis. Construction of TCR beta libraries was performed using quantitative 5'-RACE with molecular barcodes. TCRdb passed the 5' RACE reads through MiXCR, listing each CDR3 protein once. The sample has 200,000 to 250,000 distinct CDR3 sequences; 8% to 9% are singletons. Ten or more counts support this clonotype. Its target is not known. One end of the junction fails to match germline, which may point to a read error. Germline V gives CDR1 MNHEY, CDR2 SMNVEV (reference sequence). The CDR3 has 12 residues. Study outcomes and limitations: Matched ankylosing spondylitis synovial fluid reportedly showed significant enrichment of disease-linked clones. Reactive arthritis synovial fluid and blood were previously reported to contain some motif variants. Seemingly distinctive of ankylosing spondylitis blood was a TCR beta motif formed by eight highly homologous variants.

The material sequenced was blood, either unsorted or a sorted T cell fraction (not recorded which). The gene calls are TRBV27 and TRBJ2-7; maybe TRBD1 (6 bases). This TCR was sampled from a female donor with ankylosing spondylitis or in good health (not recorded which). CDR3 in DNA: TGTGCCAGCAGTCTGTGGCAGGGGATGTTGAACTTC. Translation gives CASSLWQGMLNF.